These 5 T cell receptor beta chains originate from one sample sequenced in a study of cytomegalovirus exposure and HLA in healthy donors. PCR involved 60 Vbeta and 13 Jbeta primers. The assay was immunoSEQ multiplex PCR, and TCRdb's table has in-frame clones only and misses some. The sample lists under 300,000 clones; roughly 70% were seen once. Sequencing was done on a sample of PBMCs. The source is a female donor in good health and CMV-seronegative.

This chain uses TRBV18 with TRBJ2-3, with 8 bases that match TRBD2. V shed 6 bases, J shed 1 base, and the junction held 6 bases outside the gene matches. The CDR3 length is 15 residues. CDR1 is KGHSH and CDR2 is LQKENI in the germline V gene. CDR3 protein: CASSRLATRTDTQYF. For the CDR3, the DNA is TGTGCCAGCTCCCGACTAGCGACTCGCACAGATACGCAGTATTTT.

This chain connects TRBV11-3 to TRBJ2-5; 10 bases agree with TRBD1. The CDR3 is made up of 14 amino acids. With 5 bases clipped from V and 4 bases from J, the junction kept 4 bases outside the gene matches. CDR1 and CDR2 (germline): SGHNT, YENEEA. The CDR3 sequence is CASSHRTGGETQYF. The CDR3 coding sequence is TGTGCCAGCAGCCATAGGACAGGGGGAGAGACCCAGTACTTC. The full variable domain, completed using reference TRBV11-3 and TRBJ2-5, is EAGVVQSPRYKIIEKKQPVAFWCNPISGHNTLYWYLQNLGQGPELLIRYENEEAVDDSQLPKDRFSAERLKGVDSTLKIQPAELGDSAVYLCASSHRTGGETQYFGPGTRLLVL.

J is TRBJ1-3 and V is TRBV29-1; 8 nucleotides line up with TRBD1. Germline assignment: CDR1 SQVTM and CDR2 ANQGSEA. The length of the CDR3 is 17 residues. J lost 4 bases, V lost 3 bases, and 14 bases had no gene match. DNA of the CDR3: TGCAGCGTTGATACTGACGGGACAGGCGGGCGCGGAAACACCATATATTTT. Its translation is CSVDTDGTGGRGNTIYF.

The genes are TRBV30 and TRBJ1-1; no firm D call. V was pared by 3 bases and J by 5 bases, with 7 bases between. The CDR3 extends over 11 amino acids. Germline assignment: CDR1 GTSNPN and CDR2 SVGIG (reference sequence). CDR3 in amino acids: CAWSPRTEAFF. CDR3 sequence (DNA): TGTGCCTGGAGCCCCCGGACTGAAGCTTTCTTT.

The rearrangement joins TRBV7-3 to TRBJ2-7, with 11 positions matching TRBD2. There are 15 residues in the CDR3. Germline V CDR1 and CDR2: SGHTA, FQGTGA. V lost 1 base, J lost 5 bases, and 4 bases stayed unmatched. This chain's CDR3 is CASSLIPLAGDEQYF. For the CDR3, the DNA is TGTGCCAGCAGCTTAATCCCACTAGCGGGAGACGAGCAGTACTTC.